Below, 27 T cell receptor beta chains from the same sample are listed, as sequenced in a study of CDR3 diversity in severe acne. One entry per CDR3 protein results from TCRdb running MiXCR on the PCR reads. This table has over 100,000 distinct CDR3 sequences, about half appearing once. Sequencing input: blood. Receptors originate from a male donor with acne.

The rearrangement uses TRBV4-3 and TRBJ2-2; TRBD1 matches 9 bases. Trimming removed 7 bases from V and 3 bases from J; junction bases left unmatched: 3. The CDR3 runs to 14 residues. CDR1 and CDR2 from the germline V gene are LGHNA and YSLEER. CDR3 coding DNA: TGCGCCAGCACCCGGGACAGGGACACCGGGGAGCTGTTTTTT. Translated, it gives CASTRDRDTGELFF.

This clonotype showed up many times. The chain couples TRBV15 to TRBJ2-1, with 16 bases identical to TRBD2. The CDR3 consists of 19 residues. CDR1 and CDR2 (germline): LNHNV, YYDKDF (reference sequence). V shed 8 bases, J shed 4 bases, and the junction held 14 bases outside the gene matches. CDR3 nucleotide sequence: TGTGCCACCCGCGGGACTAGCGGGGGGGGCCACTTGATTTACAATGAGCAGTTCTTC. Protein: CATRGTSGGGHLIYNEQFF. The full variable domain, with the rest looked up from reference TRBV15 and TRBJ2-1, is DAMVIQNPRYQVTQFGKPVTLSCSQTLNHNVMYWYQQKSSQAPKLLFHYYDKDFNNEADTPDNFQSRRPNTSFCFLDIRSPGLGDTAMYLCATRGTSGGGHLIYNEQFFGPGTRLTVL.

This clonotype was observed a handful of times. The J gene is TRBJ2-2, the V gene TRBV2, with D possibly TRBD2 on 6 matching bases. Per germline, CDR1 SNHLY and CDR2 FYNNEI. The CDR3 is made up of 15 amino acids. The germline V and J ends were trimmed by 4 bases and 2 bases, with 11 bases remaining between them. The CDR3 is CASSATTRNTGELFF. CDR3 coding DNA: TGTGCCAGCAGTGCGACGACTAGAAACACCGGGGAGCTGTTTTTT.

The CDR3 loop reads CSVALQVANYGYTF. Written as DNA, the CDR3 is TGCAGCGTTGCGTTGCAGGTCGCTAACTATGGCTACACCTTC. The genes are TRBV29-1 and TRBJ1-2, with D hard to call. The V gene lost 4 bases and the J gene lost 0 bases, with 12 bases spanning the gap. CDR1 and CDR2 (germline): SQVTM, ANQGSEA. This CDR3 has 14 residues.

This clonotype was seen more than once but under ten times. The CDR3, as DNA: TGTGCCAGCAGTGAAAGCGGGGCCTACGAGCAGTACTTC. Translating it yields CASSESGAYEQYF. V and J are TRBV25-1 and TRBJ2-7; 7 bases match TRBD2. CDR1 and CDR2 (germline): MGHDK, SYGVNS. CDR3 length equals 13 residues. V lost 2 bases, J lost 2 bases, and 0 bases stayed unmatched.

The genes are TRBV10-3 and TRBJ1-6; no reliable D call. CDR3 length: 13 residues. The germline gives CDR1 ENHRY, CDR2 SYGVKD. Trimming removed 0 bases from V and 10 bases from J, with 7 bases in between. The CDR3 here is CAISESGGSPLHF. The CDR3, as DNA: TGTGCCATCAGTGAGTCGGGAGGGTCACCCCTCCACTTT.

The CDR3 coding sequence is TGTGCCAGCAGCTTAGAGGGGGGGCGAGCTAACTATGGCTACACCTTC. Protein sequence: CASSLEGGRANYGYTF. The chain recombines TRBV25-1 with TRBJ1-2; perhaps TRBD1 as D (6 bases). Trimming took off 6 bases at V and 0 bases at J, with 17 bases between the two ends. CDR3 length: 16 amino acids. The germline CDR1 and CDR2 sequences are MGHDK and SYGVNS.

In nucleotides, the CDR3 is TGTGCCAGCAGCATACCCGGGACTACCTCTCCCGGTGAGCAGTTCTTC. Protein product: CASSIPGTTSPGEQFF. V is TRBV7-3 and J is TRBJ2-1; 7 bases are a match to TRBD2. Germline V gene data show CDR1 as SGHTA and CDR2 as FQGTGA. After removal of 5 bases from V and 9 bases from J, the junction contained 16 bases not matched to a gene. The CDR3 consists of 16 residues.

This clonotype was detected many times. The chain recombines TRBV7-9 with TRBJ1-4; 8 bases align to TRBD1. Looked up from germline, CDR1 is SEHNR and CDR2 is FQNEAQ (reference sequence). The CDR3 sequence is 13 residues long. Losses at the gene ends were 7 bases for V and 6 bases for J; bases not matched to a gene: 4. The CDR3 region has the DNA TGTGCCAGCACCTTGGACAGGGATGAAAAACTGTTTTTT. This codes for CASTLDRDEKLFF.

As regards this clonotype: A much bigger clone sits one base away, suggesting this may be a read error. The V gene is TRBV9, the J gene TRBJ2-1, with D possibly being TRBD1 or TRBD2 (5 bases each). CDR3 size: 16 residues. Germline assignment: CDR1 SGDLS and CDR2 YYNGEE. Trimming removed 4 bases from V and 6 bases from J, with 20 bases in between. The CDR3 loop reads CASSPLGVPTGNEQFF. CDR3 coding DNA: TGTGCCAGCAGCCCACTGGGGGTCCCGACTGGCAATGAGCAGTTCTTC.

J is TRBJ2-7 and V is TRBV15; either TRBD1 or TRBD2 may supply D (5 bases each). The CDR3 is 14 amino acids. Germline V lookup: CDR1 LNHNV, CDR2 YYDKDF (reference sequence). The V end was cut by 0 bases, the J end by 6 bases, with 12 bases between. The CDR3 DNA follows: TGTGCCACCAGCAGAGATCGGGACCCACTCGAGCAGTACTTC. It translates to CATSRDRDPLEQYF.

The sample holds one count of this clonotype. The gene calls are TRBV7-9 and TRBJ2-7, with 15 bases identical to TRBD2. The end of the DNA fits TRBJ2-1 better, so the J call may be wrong. The CDR3 contains 14 residues. Germline V gene data show CDR1 as SEHNR and CDR2 as FQNEAQ (reference sequence). The CDR3 nucleotides read TGTGCCAGCAGCTGGACTAGCGGGAGGGTAGAGCAGTTCTTC. It encodes CASSWTSGRVEQFF.

In the case of this clonotype: A read error may produce the germline difference seen at one junction end. The chain employs TRBV10-3 and TRBJ2-2; D possibly matches TRBD1 or TRBD2 (5 bases each). Germline V gene sequence: CDR1 ENHRY, CDR2 SYGVKD. The CDR3 is 16 amino acids. The CDR3 is CASSPPGTTDTGELFF. CDR3 in DNA: TGTGCCAGCAGCCCGCCCGGGACGACGGACACCGGGGAGCTGTTTTTC.

The chain links TRBV12-3 or TRBV12-4 to TRBJ1-1; D is possibly TRBD1 (6 bases). The CDR3 extends over 14 amino acids. V lost 4 bases and J lost 1, with 10 bases in between. The CDR3 region is CASSYGTPNTEAFF. The CDR3 nucleotides read TGTGCCAGCAGTTACGGGACACCGAACACTGAAGCTTTCTTT.

This clonotype was seen a few times. The gene calls are TRBV20-1 and TRBJ2-6; 7 bases line up with TRBD1. Germline CDR1 DFQATT, CDR2 SNEGSKA (reference sequence). J gave up 3 bases and V 0 bases, and 5 bases lay outside the gene matches. There are 16 residues in the CDR3. CDR3: CSARDTRGLGANVLTF. DNA of the CDR3: TGCAGTGCTAGAGACACGAGGGGGCTTGGGGCCAACGTCCTGACTTTC.

About this clonotype: Possible read error: a much larger clone is one base away. The conserved final phenylalanine or tryptophan is absent from the CDR3, which likely points to a read error. The chain joins TRBV9 to TRBJ2-2; 10 positions agree with TRBD2. Germline CDR1 SGDLS, CDR2 YYNGEE. The CDR3 runs 17 residues. With V trimmed by 0 bases and J by 0 bases, 2 bases remained unmatched. CDR3 nucleotides: TGTGCCAGCAGCGTAGGGGGACTAGCGTCGAACACCGGGGAGCTGTTTTCT. This sequence encodes CASSVGGLASNTGELFS.

The chain combines TRBV15 with TRBJ2-1; D remains unclear. The germline V gene has CDR1 LNHNV and CDR2 YYDKDF (reference sequence). CDR3 length: 15 amino acids. V lost 0 bases, J lost 2 bases, and 8 bases lay in between. The CDR3 bases are TGTGCCACCAGCAGAGATCATATAGCCTACAATGAGCAGTTCTTC. As protein: CATSRDHIAYNEQFF.

This chain uses TRBV2 with TRBJ2-7; 12 positions agree with TRBD2. Judging by the DNA end, TRBJ2-4 fits better; the J call may be wrong. The CDR3 is 17 amino acids. In germline, CDR1 is SNHLY, CDR2 FYNNEI. CDR3 protein: CASSEGTSGIAKNIQYF. CDR3 DNA: TGTGCCAGCAGTGAAGGGACTAGCGGGATAGCCAAAAACATTCAGTACTTC.

This clonotype showed up just once. The gene calls are TRBV25-1 and TRBJ1-4; D perhaps matches TRBD1 (5 bases). V lost 7 bases, J lost 5 bases, and 11 bases lay in between. The V gene's germline CDR1 is MGHDK and CDR2 SYGVNS. The length of the CDR3 is 13 residues. CDR3 sequence reads: CASTGRENEKLFF. The DNA of the CDR3 is TGTGCCAGCACCGGCAGGGAAAATGAAAAACTGTTTTTT.

This clonotype turned up a few times. The J gene is TRBJ2-7, the V gene TRBV2; 8 nucleotides line up with TRBD2. Germline CDR1 is SNHLY and CDR2 is FYNNEI. The CDR3 covers 13 residues. With 6 bases clipped from V and 5 bases from J, the junction kept 6 bases outside the gene matches. CDR3 DNA sequence: TGTGCCAGCAGACGGGAGGGCATCCACGAGCAGTACTTC. Its translation: CASRREGIHEQYF.

This chain connects TRBV24-1 to TRBJ1-1, with D perhaps matching TRBD1 (6 bases). V was trimmed by 2 bases and J by 10 bases, leaving 10 bases between them. Germline-derived CDR1 and CDR2 are KGHDR and SFDVKD. The CDR3 is made up of 12 amino acids. The DNA for the CDR3 is TGTGCCACCAGTGATTCAGGGGTGACAGCTTTCTTT. Protein product: CATSDSGVTAFF.

This clonotype appeared many times. This chain links TRBV6-5 with TRBJ2-2; possibly TRBD2 for D (7 bases). The CDR3 runs 17 residues. Germline CDR1 reads MNHEY; CDR2 reads SVGAGI. V was trimmed by 5 bases and J by 6 bases, leaving 22 bases between them. The CDR3 spells CASSHLPGPGGPGELFF. The CDR3 DNA follows: TGTGCCAGCAGTCATCTTCCGGGGCCGGGGGGCCCCGGGGAGCTGTTTTTT.

The chain uses TRBV29-1 and TRBJ2-1; the match to TRBD2 covers 8 bases. This CDR3 has 13 residues. Germline CDR1 is SQVTM and CDR2 is ANQGSEA. The trim removed 5 bases at V and 4 bases at J, leaving 4 bases unmatched. The CDR3 bases are TGCAGCGTTACTAGCGGATTTTACAATGAGCAGTTCTTC. Protein: CSVTSGFYNEQFF.

This clonotype was seen once. A read error may account for a junction end that differs from germline. The chain carries TRBV10-2 and TRBJ2-7; 8 bases line up with TRBD1. Germline lookup yields CDR1 WSHSY and CDR2 SAAADI. The CDR3 is made up of 17 amino acids. The CDR3 region has the DNA TGCGCCAGCAGTAGGGGAACGTGGGGACAGGAGTCCTACGAGCAGCACTTC. This gives the protein CASSRGTWGQESYEQHF.

This sequence joins TRBV11-1 and TRBJ2-5, with 14 nucleotides matching TRBD2. Germline lookup yields CDR1 SGHAT and CDR2 FQDESV (reference sequence). V shed 4 bases and J 5 bases; nucleotides not matched to a gene: 6. The CDR3 contains 16 residues. CDR3 sequence: CASSWGTSGRKETQYF. Here the CDR3 DNA reads TGTGCCAGCAGCTGGGGGACTAGCGGGAGAAAGGAGACCCAGTACTTC.

This clonotype was seen ten or more times. The chain links TRBV12-5 to TRBJ2-3, with 8 bases aligning to TRBD1. This CDR3 spans 15 amino acids. Germline V gene data show CDR1 as LGHNT and CDR2 as FRNRAP. V shed 7 bases and J 0 bases; nucleotides not matched to a gene: 6. The CDR3, as DNA: TGTGCTAGTGCCCAAGACAGGGGTAGCACAGATACGCAGTATTTT. It codes for CASAQDRGSTDTQYF.

This clonotype was recorded at least ten times. This chain uses TRBV4-1 with TRBJ2-7; 9 nucleotides agree with TRBD1. The CDR3 extends over 17 amino acids. V trimming: 1 base; J trimming: 4 bases; junction bases outside the gene matches: 11. Germline V gene data show CDR1 as MGHRA and CDR2 as YSYEKL. The CDR3: CASSQVTTGGLIYEQYF. The CDR3 DNA sequence: TGCGCCAGCAGCCAAGTTACTACAGGGGGCTTGATATACGAGCAGTACTTC.